This T cell receptor beta chain was identified in a study of cytomegalovirus exposure and HLA in healthy donors. Study-level results: The classifier reportedly diagnosed cytomegalovirus status with high sensitivity and specificity. In a later analysis, first-cohort TCR clusters were found to tend to co-occur in the 100 to 150 validation repertoires.

The donors were part of the validation cohort of more than 90 subjects. That cohort was separate from the first cohort, which comprised 500 to 700 subjects. Germline lookup yields CDR1 SGHRS and CDR2 YFSETQ. V was cut by 4 bases and J by 5 bases, with 7 bases left in between. This CDR3 comprises 11 residues. Sequenced by immunoSEQ multiplex PCR; TCRdb stores in-frame clones only, minus some. The table lists around 150,000 clones, about 88% of them singletons. Of note for this clone: Its antigen remains unidentified.

This clonotype was obtained from a woman younger than 30 in good health and CMV-seropositive. The J gene is TRBJ2-7, the V gene TRBV5-1; D call uncertain. Specimen: PBMCs. CDR3 in DNA: TGCGCCAGCAGCATATTAAACGAGCAGTACTTC. Translating it yields CASSILNEQYF.